This TCR beta chain was captured by sequencing in a study of blood T cell repertoires in COVID-19. Study at large: Some COVID-19 samples were acute and others convalescent; all came from the United States, Italy and Spain.

In the authors' workflow: Researchers report that nucleated cell counts were estimated from reference gene primer amplification. Repertoires were generated with immunoSEQ multiplex PCR, while TCRdb's copy carries only in-frame clones and drops some. V and J calls plus clone size are reproduced from that table; the DNA served to infer D and trimming. The sample has some 170,000 clones, about 75% seen once. Deletions cut 0 bases from V and 0 bases from J, with 13 bases between. Germline CDR1 and CDR2: SGHRS and YFSETQ. The CDR3 is 16 residues long. The receptor was derived from a woman aged 70-85 years with acute or convalescent COVID-19. Input material: peripheral blood. The chain has TRBV5-1 and TRBJ2-7; a possible D gene is TRBD2 (6 bases). In nucleotides, the CDR3 is TGCGCCAGCAGCTTGGCGTCTAGCGCATACTCCTACGAGCAGTACTTC. This gives the protein CASSLASSAYSYEQYF.